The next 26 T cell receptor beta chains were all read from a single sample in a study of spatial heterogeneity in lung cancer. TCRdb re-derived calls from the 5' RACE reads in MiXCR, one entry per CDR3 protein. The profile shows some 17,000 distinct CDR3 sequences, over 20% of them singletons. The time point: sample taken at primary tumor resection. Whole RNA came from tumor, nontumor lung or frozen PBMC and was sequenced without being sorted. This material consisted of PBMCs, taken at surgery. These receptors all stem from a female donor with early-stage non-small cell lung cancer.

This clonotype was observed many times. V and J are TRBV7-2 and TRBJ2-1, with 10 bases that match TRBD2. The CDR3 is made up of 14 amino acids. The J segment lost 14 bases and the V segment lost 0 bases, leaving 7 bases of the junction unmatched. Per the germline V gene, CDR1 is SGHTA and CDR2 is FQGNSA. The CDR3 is CASSLAKASGSEFF. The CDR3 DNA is TGTGCCAGCAGCTTAGCGAAGGCTAGCGGGAGTGAGTTCTTC.

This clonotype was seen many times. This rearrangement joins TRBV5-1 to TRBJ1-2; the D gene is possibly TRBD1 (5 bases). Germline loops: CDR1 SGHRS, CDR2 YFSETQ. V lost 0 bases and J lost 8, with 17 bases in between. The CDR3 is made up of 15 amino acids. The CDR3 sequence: CASSLVFGGNRGYTF. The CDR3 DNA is TGCGCCAGCAGCTTGGTTTTCGGGGGGAATCGCGGCTACACCTTC.

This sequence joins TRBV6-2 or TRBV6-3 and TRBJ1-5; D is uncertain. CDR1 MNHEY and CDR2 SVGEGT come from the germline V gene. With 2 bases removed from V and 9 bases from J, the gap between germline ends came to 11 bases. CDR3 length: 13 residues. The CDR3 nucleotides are TGTGCCAGCAGTTACAGCCCCCTGGGGCCCCAGCATTTT. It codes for CASSYSPLGPQHF.

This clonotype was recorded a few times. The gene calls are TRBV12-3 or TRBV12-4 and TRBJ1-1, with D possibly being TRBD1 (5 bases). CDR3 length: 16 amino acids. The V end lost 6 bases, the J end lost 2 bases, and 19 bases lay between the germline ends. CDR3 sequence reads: CASSWVGVGPNTEAFF. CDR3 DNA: TGTGCCAGCAGCTGGGTGGGGGTTGGGCCTAACACTGAAGCTTTCTTT.

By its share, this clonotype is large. The CDR3 sequence is CAWDRDFEQFF. For the CDR3, the DNA is TGTGCCTGGGACCGGGATTTTGAGCAGTTCTTC. The chain combines TRBV30 with TRBJ2-1; TRBD2 is a possible D gene (5 bases). The CDR3 sequence is 11 residues long. The germline V and J ends were trimmed by 5 bases and 9 bases, with 11 bases remaining between them. Looked up from germline, CDR1 is GTSNPN and CDR2 is SVGIG (reference sequence).

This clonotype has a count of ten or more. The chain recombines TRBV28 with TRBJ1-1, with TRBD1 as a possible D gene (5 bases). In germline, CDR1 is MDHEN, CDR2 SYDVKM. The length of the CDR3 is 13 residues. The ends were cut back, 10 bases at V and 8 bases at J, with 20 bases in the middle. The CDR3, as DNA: TGTGCCACCAAGCGACAGAATACCTTAGAAGCTTTCTTT. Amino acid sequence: CATKRQNTLEAFF.

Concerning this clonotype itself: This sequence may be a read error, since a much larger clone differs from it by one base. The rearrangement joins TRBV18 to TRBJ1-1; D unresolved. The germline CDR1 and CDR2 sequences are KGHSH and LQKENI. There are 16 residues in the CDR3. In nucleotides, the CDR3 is TGTGTCAGCTCACCGAGGGTTCGGGGAGTGAACACTGAAGCTTTCTTT. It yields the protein CVSSPRVRGVNTEAFF.

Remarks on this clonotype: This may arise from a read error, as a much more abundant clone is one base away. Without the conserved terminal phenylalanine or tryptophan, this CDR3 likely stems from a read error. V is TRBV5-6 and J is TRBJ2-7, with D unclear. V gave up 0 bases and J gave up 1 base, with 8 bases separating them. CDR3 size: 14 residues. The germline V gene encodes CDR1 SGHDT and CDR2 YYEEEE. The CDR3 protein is CASSLGFGSYEQYS. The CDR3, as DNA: TGTGCCAGCAGCTTGGGATTCGGGTCCTACGAGCAGTACTCC.

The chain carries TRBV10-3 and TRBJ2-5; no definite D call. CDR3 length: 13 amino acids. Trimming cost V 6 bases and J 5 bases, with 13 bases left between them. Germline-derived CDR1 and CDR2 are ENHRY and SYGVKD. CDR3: CAISPVKSETQYF. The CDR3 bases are TGTGCCATCAGCCCGGTGAAGTCCGAGACCCAGTACTTC.

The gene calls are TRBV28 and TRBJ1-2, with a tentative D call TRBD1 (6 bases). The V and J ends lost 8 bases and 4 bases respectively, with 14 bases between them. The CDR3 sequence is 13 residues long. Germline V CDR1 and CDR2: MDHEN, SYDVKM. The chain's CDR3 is CASQLPQGYGYTF. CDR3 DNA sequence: TGTGCCAGCCAATTACCACAGGGCTATGGCTACACCTTC.

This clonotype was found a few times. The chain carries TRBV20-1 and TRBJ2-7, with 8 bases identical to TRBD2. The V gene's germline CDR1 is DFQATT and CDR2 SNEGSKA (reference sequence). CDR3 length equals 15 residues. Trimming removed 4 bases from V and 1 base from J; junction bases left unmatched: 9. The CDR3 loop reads CSATTGLAGSYEQYF. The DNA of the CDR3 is TGCAGTGCTACAACAGGACTAGCTGGTTCCTACGAGCAGTACTTC.

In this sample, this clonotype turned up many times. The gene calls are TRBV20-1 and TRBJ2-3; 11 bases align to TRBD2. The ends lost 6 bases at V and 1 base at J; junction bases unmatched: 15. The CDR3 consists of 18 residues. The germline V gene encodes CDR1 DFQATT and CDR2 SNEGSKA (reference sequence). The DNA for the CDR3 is TGCAGTGCCCCAAGTCAGCTAGCGGGAGGTCGGGGCACAGATACGCAGTATTTT. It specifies CSAPSQLAGGRGTDTQYF.

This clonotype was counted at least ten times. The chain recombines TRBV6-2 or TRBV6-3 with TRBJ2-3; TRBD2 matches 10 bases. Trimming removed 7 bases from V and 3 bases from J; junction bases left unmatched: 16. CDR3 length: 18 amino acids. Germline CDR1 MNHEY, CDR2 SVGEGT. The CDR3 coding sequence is TGTGCCAGCACACCCGGGACTAGCGCCGACAAAAGTACAGATACGCAGTATTTT. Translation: CASTPGTSADKSTDTQYF.

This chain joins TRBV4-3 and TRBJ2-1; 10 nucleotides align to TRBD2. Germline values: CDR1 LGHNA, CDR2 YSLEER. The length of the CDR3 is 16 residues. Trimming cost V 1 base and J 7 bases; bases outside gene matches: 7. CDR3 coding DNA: TGCGCCAGCAGCCAAGCCCCTAGCGGGAGTTGGAATGAGCAGTTCTTC. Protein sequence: CASSQAPSGSWNEQFF.

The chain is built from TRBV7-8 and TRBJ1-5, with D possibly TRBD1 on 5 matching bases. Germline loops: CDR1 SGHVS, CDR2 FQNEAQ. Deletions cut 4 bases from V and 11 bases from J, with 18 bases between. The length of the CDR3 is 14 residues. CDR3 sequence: CASSSLSGDEAQHF. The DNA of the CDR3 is TGTGCCAGCAGCTCGTTATCGGGGGACGAAGCCCAGCATTTT.

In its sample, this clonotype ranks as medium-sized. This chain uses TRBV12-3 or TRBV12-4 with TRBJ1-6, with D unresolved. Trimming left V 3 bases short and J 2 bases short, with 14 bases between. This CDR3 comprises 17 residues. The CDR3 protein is CASSLPRRFAYNSPLHF. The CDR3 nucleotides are TGTGCCAGCAGTTTGCCCAGGCGGTTCGCCTATAATTCACCCCTCCACTTT.

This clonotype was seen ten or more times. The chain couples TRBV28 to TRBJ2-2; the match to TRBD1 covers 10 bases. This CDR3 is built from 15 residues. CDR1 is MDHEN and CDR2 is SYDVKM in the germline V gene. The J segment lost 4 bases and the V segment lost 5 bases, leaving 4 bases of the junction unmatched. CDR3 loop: CASSVGQGGTGELFF. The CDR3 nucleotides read TGTGCCAGCAGTGTTGGACAGGGGGGCACCGGGGAGCTGTTTTTT.

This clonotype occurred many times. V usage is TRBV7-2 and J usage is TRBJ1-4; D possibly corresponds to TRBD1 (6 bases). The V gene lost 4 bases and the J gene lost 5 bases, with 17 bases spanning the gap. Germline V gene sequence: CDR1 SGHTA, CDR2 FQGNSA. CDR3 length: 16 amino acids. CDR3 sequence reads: CASSYFPRGRNEKLFF. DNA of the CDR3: TGTGCCAGCAGCTACTTCCCCAGGGGAAGGAATGAAAAACTGTTTTTT.

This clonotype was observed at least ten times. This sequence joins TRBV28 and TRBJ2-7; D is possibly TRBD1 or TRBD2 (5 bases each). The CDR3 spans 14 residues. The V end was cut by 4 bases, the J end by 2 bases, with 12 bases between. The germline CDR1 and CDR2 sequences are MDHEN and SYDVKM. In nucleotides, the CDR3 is TGTGCCAGCAGTTCTGGGACGGTGACCTACGAGCAGTACTTC. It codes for CASSSGTVTYEQYF.

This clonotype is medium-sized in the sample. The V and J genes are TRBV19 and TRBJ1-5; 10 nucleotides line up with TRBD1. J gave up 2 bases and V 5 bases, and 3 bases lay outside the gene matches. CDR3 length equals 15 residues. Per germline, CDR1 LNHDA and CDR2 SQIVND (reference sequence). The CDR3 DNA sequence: TGTGCCAGTAGTTCAGGACAGGGGGGCAATCAGCCCCAGCATTTT. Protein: CASSSGQGGNQPQHF.

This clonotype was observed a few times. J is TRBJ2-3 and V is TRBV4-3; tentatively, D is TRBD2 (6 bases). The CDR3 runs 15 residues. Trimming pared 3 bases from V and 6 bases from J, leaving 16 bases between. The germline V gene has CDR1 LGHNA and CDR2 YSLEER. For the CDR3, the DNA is TGCGCCAGCAGCCAGAGAGCGGGTGGCGGGGATACGCAGTATTTT. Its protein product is CASSQRAGGGDTQYF.

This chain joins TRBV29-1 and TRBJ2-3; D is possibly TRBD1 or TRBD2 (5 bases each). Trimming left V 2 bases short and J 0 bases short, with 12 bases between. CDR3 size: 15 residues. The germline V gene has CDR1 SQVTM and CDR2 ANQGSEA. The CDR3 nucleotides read TGCAGCGTTGAACTTGGGGGTTGGAGCACAGATACGCAGTATTTT. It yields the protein CSVELGGWSTDTQYF.

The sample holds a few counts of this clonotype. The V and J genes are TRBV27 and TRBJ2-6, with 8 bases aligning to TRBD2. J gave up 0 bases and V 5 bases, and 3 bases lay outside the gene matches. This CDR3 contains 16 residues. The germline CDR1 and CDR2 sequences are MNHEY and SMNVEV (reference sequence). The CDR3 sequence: CASSRGGASGANVLTF. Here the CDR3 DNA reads TGTGCCAGCAGTCGGGGGGGGGCCTCTGGGGCCAACGTCCTGACTTTC.

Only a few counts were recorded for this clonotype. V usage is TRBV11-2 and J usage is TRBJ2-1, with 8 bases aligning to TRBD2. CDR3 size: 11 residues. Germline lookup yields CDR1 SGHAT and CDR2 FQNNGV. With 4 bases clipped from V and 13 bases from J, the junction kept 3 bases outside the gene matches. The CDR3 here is CASSYGGAQFF. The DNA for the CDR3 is TGTGCCAGCAGCTACGGGGGGGCTCAGTTCTTC.

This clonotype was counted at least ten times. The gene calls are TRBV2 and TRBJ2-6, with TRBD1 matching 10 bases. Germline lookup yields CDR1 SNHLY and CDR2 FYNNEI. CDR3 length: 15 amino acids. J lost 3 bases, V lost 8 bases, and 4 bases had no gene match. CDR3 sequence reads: CASRDRGFGANVLTF. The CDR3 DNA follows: TGTGCCAGCCGGGACAGGGGCTTTGGGGCCAACGTCCTGACTTTC.

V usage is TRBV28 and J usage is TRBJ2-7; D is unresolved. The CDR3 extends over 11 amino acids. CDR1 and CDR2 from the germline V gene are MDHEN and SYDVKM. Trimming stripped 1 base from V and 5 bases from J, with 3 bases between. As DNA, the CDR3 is TGTGCCAGCAGTTTATTGGACGAGCAGTACTTC. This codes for CASSLLDEQYF.